The sequence of this T cell receptor beta chain was determined in a study of T-cell reconstitution after alpha-beta-depleted transplantation in children. The V gene's germline CDR1 is SGHDN and CDR2 FVKESK. The CDR3 totals 17 residues. Trimming removed 0 bases from V and 7 bases from J; junction bases left unmatched: 10. This sample's TCRbeta library carried unique molecular identifier barcodes. TCRdb analysed the PCR reads with MiXCR anew, one entry per CDR3 protein. The sample holds about 360,000 distinct CDR3 sequences, 10% to 15% seen once. The input for sequencing was PBMCs, taken from the stem cell graft. The sequence was collected from a human donor who donated a stem cell graft to a child with Fanconi anemia. The chain employs TRBV14 and TRBJ2-2; 8 positions match TRBD2. The CDR3 DNA reads as TGTGCCAGCAGCCAAGACCTGCTGGCGGGAGGCATCGGGGAGCTGTTTTTT. This gives the protein CASSQDLLAGGIGELFF.